This TCR beta chain was identified in a study of spatial heterogeneity in lung cancer. Overall study: Beta-chain sequences consistently outnumbered alpha-chain sequences in detection. Study conclusions and caveats: The number of expanded tumor alpha and beta chains correlated with mutation number.

In TCRdb, the 5' RACE reads were re-called with MiXCR into one record per CDR3 protein. Of 16,000 or so distinct CDR3 sequences listed, about 6.5% are singletons. Time point noted: sample taken at primary tumor resection. No cells were sorted before sequencing. The whole RNA sequenced was extracted from tumor, nontumor lung or frozen PBMC. This clonotype was seen more than once but under ten times. Its target is not known. The material was lung tumor tissue, obtained at surgery. This TCR came from a female donor with early-stage non-small cell lung cancer.

The CDR3 DNA is TGCGCCAGCAGCTTGGGGGACCGGCGGGGCACACTGTCGGATACGCAGTATTTT. Encoded protein: CASSLGDRRGTLSDTQYF. This chain joins TRBV5-1 and TRBJ2-3, with D perhaps TRBD2 (6 bases). V was trimmed by 0 bases and J by 6 bases, leaving 23 bases between them. Per germline, CDR1 SGHRS and CDR2 YFSETQ. The CDR3 is made up of 18 amino acids. The complete variable domain, with remaining parts taken from reference TRBV5-1 and TRBJ2-3, reads KAGVTQTPRYLIKTRGQQVTLSCSPISGHRSVSWYQQTPGQGLQFLFEYFSETQRNKGNFPGRFSGRQFSNSRSEMNVSTLELGDSALYLCASSLGDRRGTLSDTQYFGPGTRLTVL.